The 23 T cell receptor beta chains presented below share a single source sample, sequenced in a study of blood T cells in healthy people across ages (dated by TCRdb to between 2015 and 2016). The library was prepared using 5' RACE. A second roughly 7 to 11 cycle PCR used a sample-barcoded 5' primer and a J-beta primer mix. The raw public data were reprocessed by TCRdb itself: fastp quality trimming at Q25, MiXCR clonotype calling, in-frame beta chains only. Rows are unified per CDR3 protein, each entry keeping the most common DNA and genes. For this sample the table gives roughly 1.9 million distinct CDR3 sequences, of which about two fifths were detected only once. Of the sample, about 21% falls within the top ten clones. Sequenced: blood. Receptors originate from a human donor in good health.

This clonotype occurred a few times. The chain carries TRBV10-3 and TRBJ2-1; a possible D gene is TRBD1 (5 bases). Trimming removed 3 bases from V and 4 bases from J, with 22 bases in between. The CDR3 extends over 18 amino acids. CDR1 and CDR2 (germline): ENHRY, SYGVKD. CDR3 DNA sequence: TGTGCCATCAGTGATGGCGACCAGGGTACGGTTGAATACAATGAGCAGTTCTTC. Protein sequence: CAISDGDQGTVEYNEQFF.

V usage is TRBV25-1 and J usage is TRBJ2-3; tentative D call: TRBD2 (5 bases). The V end lost 2 bases, the J end lost 6 bases, and 9 bases lay between the germline ends. Germline loops: CDR1 MGHDK, CDR2 SYGVNS. The length of the CDR3 is 13 residues. CDR3 coding DNA: TGTGCCAGCAGTGAAGACGGGGTTGATACGCAGTATTTT. This gives the protein CASSEDGVDTQYF. The full variable domain, completed using reference TRBV25-1 and TRBJ2-3, is EADIYQTPRYLVIGTGKKITLECSQTMGHDKMYWYQQDPGMELHLIHYSYGVNSTEKGDLSSESTVSRIRTEHFPLTLESARPSHTSQYLCASSEDGVDTQYFGPGTRLTVL.

The chain is built from TRBV10-3 and TRBJ2-5; TRBD1 matches at 10 bases. V was clipped by 6 bases and J by 5 bases; unmatched bases: 6. The CDR3 covers 14 residues. The germline gives CDR1 ENHRY, CDR2 SYGVKD. The CDR3 spells CAIRSGQGYETQYF. In nucleotides, the CDR3 is TGTGCCATCAGGTCGGGACAGGGGTACGAGACCCAGTACTTC.

This chain links TRBV7-6 with TRBJ1-5; D possibly corresponds to TRBD1 (6 bases). CDR1 is SGHVS, CDR2 FNYEAQ, per germline. The CDR3 covers 12 residues. Trimming took off 0 bases at V and 11 bases at J, with 8 bases between the two ends. Here the CDR3 reads CASSLAQGTQHF. CDR3 in DNA: TGTGCCAGCAGCTTAGCCCAGGGGACCCAGCATTTT.

V is TRBV7-2 and J is TRBJ2-5, with 8 nucleotides matching TRBD2. Germline CDR1 is SGHTA and CDR2 is FQGNSA. After removal of 2 bases from V and 4 bases from J, the junction contained 6 bases not matched to a gene. This CDR3 spans 15 amino acids. In nucleotides, the CDR3 is TGTGCCAGCAGCTTACCCGGGGGGGGCCGAGAGACCCAGTACTTC. This codes for CASSLPGGGRETQYF.

V usage is TRBV3-1 and J usage is TRBJ2-7; 7 positions agree with TRBD2. From germline, CDR1 is LGHDT and CDR2 YNNKEL (reference sequence). CDR3 length equals 14 residues. V was pared by 8 bases and J by 5 bases, with 12 bases of the junction left unmatched. The chain's CDR3 is CASGPGGSINEQYF. As DNA, the CDR3 is TGTGCCAGCGGACCCGGGGGGTCCATCAACGAGCAGTACTTC.

Concerning this clonotype: The germline gene is not matched at one end of the junction; a read error may be the cause. V usage is TRBV4-3 and J usage is TRBJ2-1; D could derive from TRBD1 or TRBD2 (6 bases each). The germline V gene encodes CDR1 LGHNA and CDR2 YSLEER. CDR3 length: 20 residues. The DNA of the CDR3 is TGCGCCAGCAGCCACACCATCGTCCCAAACCAGGGGATAGCGGTCAATGGGCAGTTCTTC. Its translation is CASSHTIVPNQGIAVNGQFF.

This clonotype was observed a handful of times. The V gene is TRBV10-3, the J gene TRBJ2-5, with D perhaps matching TRBD2 (6 bases). V lost 0 bases and J lost 3, with 11 bases in between. This CDR3 is 15 amino acids long. Germline values: CDR1 ENHRY, CDR2 SYGVKD. The CDR3 sequence is CAISESGGFEETQYF. The CDR3 DNA reads TGTGCCATCAGTGAGTCTGGGGGGTTCGAAGAGACCCAGTACTTC.

J is TRBJ1-2 and V is TRBV19, with D perhaps TRBD1 (5 bases). V was clipped by 8 bases and J by 6 bases, with 13 bases between them. Germline V gene lookup returns CDR1 LNHDA and CDR2 SQIVND (reference sequence). The CDR3 loop spans 12 amino acids. This CDR3 is CASLQGADGYTF. DNA of the CDR3: TGTGCCAGTCTGCAAGGGGCGGATGGCTACACCTTC.

This clonotype was observed a few times. The chain has TRBV28 and TRBJ1-6, with a possible D match to TRBD1 (5 bases). Germline V gene data show CDR1 as MDHEN and CDR2 as SYDVKM. CDR3 length equals 15 residues. V was clipped by 5 bases and J by 2 bases, with 10 bases between them. The CDR3 reads CASSQQATYNSPLHF. The CDR3 nucleotides are TGTGCCAGCAGTCAACAGGCAACCTATAATTCACCCCTCCACTTT.

The chain is built from TRBV12-3 or TRBV12-4 and TRBJ2-4; 14 bases align to TRBD2. The CDR3 has 18 amino acids. Germline trimming cut 5 bases from V and 1 base from J; bases unmatched to any gene: 7. The CDR3, as DNA: TGTGCCAGCAGTCCCTTAGGACTAGCGGGGGGCGCCAAAAACATTCAGTACTTC. Its protein product is CASSPLGLAGGAKNIQYF.

This clonotype was observed a handful of times. V usage is TRBV5-5 and J usage is TRBJ1-2; D ambiguous. Germline V gene lookup returns CDR1 SGHKS and CDR2 YYEKEE (reference sequence). The germline V and J ends were trimmed by 3 bases and 5 bases, with 11 bases remaining between them. The CDR3 has 13 amino acids. CDR3 nucleotides: TGTGCCAGCAGCTCGTTGGAGGAGTATGGCTACACCTTC. Translation: CASSSLEEYGYTF. Based on the CDR3 plus reference TRBV5-5 and TRBJ1-2, the full variable domain is DAGVTQSPTHLIKTRGQQVTLRCSPISGHKSVSWYQQVLGQGPQFIFQYYEKEERGRGNFPDRFSARQFPNYSSELNVNALLLGDSALYLCASSSLEEYGYTFGSGTRLTVV.

The chain has TRBV20-1 and TRBJ2-1; D call uncertain. V was cut by 5 bases and J by 8 bases, with 7 bases left in between. Looked up from germline, CDR1 is DFQATT and CDR2 is SNEGSKA (reference sequence). The CDR3 spans 10 residues. This CDR3 reads CSAPAYEQFF. CDR3 DNA sequence: TGCAGTGCTCCCGCGTATGAGCAGTTCTTC.

This clonotype has a count of ten or more. The CDR3 region has the DNA TGTGCCAGCAGCCCCTGGGATACGCAGTATTTT. The encoded protein is CASSPWDTQYF. V and J are TRBV7-9 and TRBJ2-3; D gene unclear. The CDR3 is made up of 11 amino acids. Trimming left V 5 bases short and J 6 bases short, with 6 bases between. Germline-derived CDR1 and CDR2 are SEHNR and FQNEAQ (reference sequence). The full variable domain, in which reference TRBV7-9 and TRBJ2-3 provide the parts outside the CDR3, is DTGVSQNPRHKITKRGQNVTFRCDPISEHNRLYWYRQTLGQGPEFLTYFQNEAQLEKSRLLSDRFSAERPKGSFSTLEIQRTEQGDSAMYLCASSPWDTQYFGPGTRLTVL.

The rearrangement joins TRBV20-1 to TRBJ1-6; D might be TRBD1 (5 bases). The V gene lost 0 bases and the J gene lost 6 bases, with 12 bases spanning the gap. CDR1 DFQATT and CDR2 SNEGSKA come from the germline V gene (reference sequence). The CDR3 is 15 residues long. CDR3 loop: CSARDLGAGNSPLHF. CDR3 DNA sequence: TGCAGTGCTAGAGATTTAGGGGCCGGTAATTCACCCCTCCACTTT.

This clonotype was observed a few times. V gene TRBV10-3 combines with J gene TRBJ2-3; 7 bases match TRBD2. The CDR3 length is 14 residues. Germline CDR1 and CDR2: ENHRY and SYGVKD. Trimming removed 10 bases from V and 4 bases from J; junction bases left unmatched: 11. For the CDR3, the DNA is TGTGCCACCCTCCCAGCGGGGAGACCAGATACGCAGTATTTT. It codes for CATLPAGRPDTQYF.

CDR3 sequence (DNA): TGTGCCACCAGCATGGGGGAAGGGGGCCGAGCTTTCTTT. Translated, it gives CATSMGEGGRAFF. The chain is built from TRBV15 and TRBJ1-1; the match to TRBD1 covers 7 bases. CDR1 and CDR2 (germline): LNHNV, YYDKDF (reference sequence). This CDR3 comprises 13 residues. With 4 bases clipped from V and 10 bases from J, the junction kept 9 bases outside the gene matches. Full variable domain (outside the CDR3, taken from reference TRBV15 and TRBJ1-1): DAMVIQNPRYQVTQFGKPVTLSCSQTLNHNVMYWYQQKSSQAPKLLFHYYDKDFNNEADTPDNFQSRRPNTSFCFLDIRSPGLGDTAMYLCATSMGEGGRAFFGQGTRLTVV.

This chain joins TRBV24-1 and TRBJ2-3; tentative D call: TRBD2 (6 bases). Germline CDR1 KGHDR, CDR2 SFDVKD. The V gene lost 6 bases and the J gene lost 5 bases, with 20 bases spanning the gap. This CDR3 has 16 amino acids. This CDR3 reads CATSQSGEGREDTQYF. The CDR3 nucleotides are TGTGCCACCAGTCAGTCGGGGGAAGGGCGCGAAGATACGCAGTATTTT.

The rearrangement uses TRBV4-3 and TRBJ2-1, with 11 bases aligning to TRBD2. V lost 3 bases, J lost 12 bases, and 10 bases stayed unmatched. CDR3 length: 15 residues. Germline CDR1 is LGHNA and CDR2 is YSLEER. The CDR3 bases are TGCGCCAGCAGCCATTCACTAGCGGGGGAGGAGGGGCAGTTCTTC. This encodes CASSHSLAGEEGQFF.

The genes are TRBV25-1 and TRBJ1-2; TRBD1 matches 7 bases. CDR3 length: 14 residues. V gave up 8 bases and J gave up 3 bases; unmatched junction bases: 9. In germline, CDR1 is MGHDK, CDR2 SYGVNS. The CDR3 region is CASLTDREDYGYTF. In DNA, the CDR3 is TGTGCCAGCCTTACAGACAGGGAAGACTATGGCTACACCTTC.

The rearrangement uses TRBV6-2 or TRBV6-3 and TRBJ1-1, with 9 bases aligning to TRBD1. CDR1 and CDR2 (germline): MNHEY, SVGEGT. This CDR3 has 15 amino acids. V gave up 0 bases and J gave up 4 bases; unmatched junction bases: 3. The CDR3 DNA reads as TGTGCCAGCAGTTACTCGAGACAGGGGGGCACTGAAGCTTTCTTT. Its translation: CASSYSRQGGTEAFF.

The chain joins TRBV7-3 to TRBJ2-5; 9 nucleotides line up with TRBD2. V trimming: 3 bases; J trimming: 11 bases; junction bases outside the gene matches: 13. Germline V gene data show CDR1 as SGHTA and CDR2 as FQGTGA. CDR3 size: 15 residues. The CDR3 loop is CASSFSGGPANEQYF. In nucleotides, the CDR3 is TGTGCCAGCAGCTTCAGCGGGGGGCCTGCCAATGAGCAGTACTTC.

The chain is built from TRBV9 and TRBJ2-1; 11 bases fit TRBD2. Trimming took 0 bases from V and 0 from J; bases not matched to a gene: 8. Germline-derived CDR1 and CDR2 are SGDLS and YYNGEE. The CDR3 consists of 19 residues. DNA of the CDR3: TGTGCCAGCAGCGTAGCCTCCCCTAGCGGGGGGAGCTCCTACAATGAGCAGTTCTTC. Encoded protein: CASSVASPSGGSSYNEQFF.